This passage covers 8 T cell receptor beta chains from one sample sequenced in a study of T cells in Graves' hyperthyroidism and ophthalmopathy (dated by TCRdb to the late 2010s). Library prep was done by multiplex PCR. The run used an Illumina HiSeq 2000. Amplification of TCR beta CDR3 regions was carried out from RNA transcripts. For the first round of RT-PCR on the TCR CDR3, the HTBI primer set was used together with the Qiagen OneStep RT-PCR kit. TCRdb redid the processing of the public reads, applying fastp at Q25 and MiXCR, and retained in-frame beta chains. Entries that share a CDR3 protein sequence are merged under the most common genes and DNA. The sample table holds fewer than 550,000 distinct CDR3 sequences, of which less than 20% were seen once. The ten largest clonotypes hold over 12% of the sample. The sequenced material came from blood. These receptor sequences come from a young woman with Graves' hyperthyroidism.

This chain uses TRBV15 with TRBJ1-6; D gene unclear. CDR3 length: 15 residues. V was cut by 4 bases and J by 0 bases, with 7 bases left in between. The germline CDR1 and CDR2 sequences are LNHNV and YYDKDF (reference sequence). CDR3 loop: CATSIDLSYNSPLHF. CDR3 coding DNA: TGTGCCACCAGCATAGACCTCTCCTATAATTCACCCCTCCACTTT. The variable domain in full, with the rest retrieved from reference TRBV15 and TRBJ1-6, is DAMVIQNPRYQVTQFGKPVTLSCSQTLNHNVMYWYQQKSSQAPKLLFHYYDKDFNNEADTPDNFQSRRPNTSFCFLDIRSPGLGDTAMYLCATSIDLSYNSPLHFGNGTRLTVT.

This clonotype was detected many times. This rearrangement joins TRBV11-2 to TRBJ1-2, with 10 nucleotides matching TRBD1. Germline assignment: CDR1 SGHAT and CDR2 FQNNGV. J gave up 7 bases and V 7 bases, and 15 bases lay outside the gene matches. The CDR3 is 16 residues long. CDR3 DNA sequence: TGTGCCAGCACCGAACGGTCCGGGACAGGGGTCGGTGGCTACACCTTC. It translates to CASTERSGTGVGGYTF.

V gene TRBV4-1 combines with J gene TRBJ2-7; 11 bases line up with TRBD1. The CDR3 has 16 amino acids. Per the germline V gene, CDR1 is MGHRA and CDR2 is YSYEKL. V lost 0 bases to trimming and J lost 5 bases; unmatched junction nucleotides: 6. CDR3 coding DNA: TGCGCCAGCAGCCAAGATAGGGACAGGGGGTGGCACGAGCAGTACTTC. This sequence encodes CASSQDRDRGWHEQYF.

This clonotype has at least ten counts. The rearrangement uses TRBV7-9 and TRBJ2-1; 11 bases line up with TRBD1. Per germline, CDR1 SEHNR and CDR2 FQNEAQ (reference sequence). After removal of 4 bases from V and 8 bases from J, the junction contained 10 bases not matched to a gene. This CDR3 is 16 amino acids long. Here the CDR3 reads CASSSIRGQGVYEQFF. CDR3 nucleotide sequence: TGTGCCAGCAGCTCCATCAGGGGACAGGGGGTATATGAGCAGTTCTTC.

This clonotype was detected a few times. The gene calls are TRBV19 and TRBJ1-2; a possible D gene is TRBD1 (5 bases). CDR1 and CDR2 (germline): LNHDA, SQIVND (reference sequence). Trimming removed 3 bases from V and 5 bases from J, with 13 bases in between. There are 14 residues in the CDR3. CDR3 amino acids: CASSIRQGSYGYTF. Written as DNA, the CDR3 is TGTGCCAGTAGTATCAGGCAGGGTTCGTATGGCTACACCTTC.

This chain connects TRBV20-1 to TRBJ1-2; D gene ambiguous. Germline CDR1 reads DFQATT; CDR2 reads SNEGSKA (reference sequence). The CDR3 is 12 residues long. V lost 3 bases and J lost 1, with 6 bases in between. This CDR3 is CSASAVNYGYTF. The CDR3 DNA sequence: TGCAGTGCTAGCGCAGTTAACTATGGCTACACCTTC.

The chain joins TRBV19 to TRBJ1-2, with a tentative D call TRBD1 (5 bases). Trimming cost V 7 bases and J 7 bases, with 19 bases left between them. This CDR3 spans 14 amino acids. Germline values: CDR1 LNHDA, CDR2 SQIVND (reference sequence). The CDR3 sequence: CASTRDGRFSGYTF. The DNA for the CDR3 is TGTGCCAGTACCCGGGACGGACGATTTTCTGGCTACACCTTC.

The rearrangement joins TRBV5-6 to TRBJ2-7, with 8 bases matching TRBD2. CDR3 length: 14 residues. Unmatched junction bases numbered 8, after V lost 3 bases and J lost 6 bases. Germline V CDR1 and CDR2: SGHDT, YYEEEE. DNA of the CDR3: TGTGCCAGCAGCTACCGTTGGGCGGGAGGCGAGCAGTACTTC. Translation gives CASSYRWAGGEQYF.